A single sample is the source of the 21 T cell receptor beta chains below, sequenced in a study of cytomegalovirus exposure and HLA in healthy donors. 60 Vbeta and 13 Jbeta primers were used in PCR. Repertoires were generated with immunoSEQ multiplex PCR, while TCRdb's copy carries only in-frame clones and drops some. The sample lists about 160,000 clones, roughly 80% occurring once. Sequencing was carried out using PBMCs. These TCRs come from a young man in good health and CMV-seronegative.

The chain combines TRBV5-6 with TRBJ2-6; 8 bases agree with TRBD1. CDR1 and CDR2 (germline): SGHDT, YYEEEE. The CDR3 sequence is 15 residues long. The ends lost 4 bases at V and 4 bases at J; junction bases unmatched: 4. The CDR3 DNA is TGTGCCAGCAGCCGGACAGGGTGGGGGGCCAACGTCCTGACTTTC. As protein: CASSRTGWGANVLTF.

This clone occurred a few times. V is TRBV9 and J is TRBJ2-3, with 11 bases aligning to TRBD2. The CDR3 extends over 16 amino acids. Trimming removed 7 bases from V and 2 bases from J; junction bases left unmatched: 9. Germline values: CDR1 SGDLS, CDR2 YYNGEE. In nucleotides, the CDR3 is TGTGCCAGCGAGGGGGGGACTAGCGGAAACACAGATACGCAGTATTTT. This codes for CASEGGTSGNTDTQYF.

This sequence joins TRBV7-2 and TRBJ2-1; 9 bases line up with TRBD2. The germline CDR1 and CDR2 sequences are SGHTA and FQGNSA. Losses at the gene ends were 4 bases for V and 7 bases for J; bases not matched to a gene: 8. The CDR3 totals 15 residues. CDR3 in DNA: TGTGCCAGCAGCTCCGGGACTAGCTTGTTTAATGAGCAGTTCTTC. Its protein product is CASSSGTSLFNEQFF.

The chain joins TRBV18 to TRBJ2-6; D is unresolved. Per germline, CDR1 KGHSH and CDR2 LQKENI. V lost 2 bases to trimming and J lost 0 bases, with 11 bases between them. The CDR3 sequence is 17 residues long. The CDR3 loop is CASSPEQLSSGANVLTF. The CDR3 coding sequence is TGTGCCAGCTCACCAGAGCAATTGAGCTCTGGGGCCAACGTCCTGACTTTC.

The count of this clone is one. The chain has TRBV11-2 and TRBJ2-3; no reliable D call. The CDR3 spans 13 residues. The germline V gene has CDR1 SGHAT and CDR2 FQNNGV. Trimming removed 5 bases from V and 4 bases from J, with 10 bases in between. As DNA, the CDR3 is TGTGCCAGCAGCGTTAGTCTCCCAGATACGCAGTATTTT. This sequence encodes CASSVSLPDTQYF.

The chain joins TRBV6-5 to TRBJ2-7; D is perhaps TRBD2 (5 bases). Germline assignment: CDR1 MNHEY and CDR2 SVGAGI. This CDR3 is built from 15 residues. Trimming removed 6 bases at V and 0 bases at J, with 15 bases between. This CDR3 reads CASSRTRTPSYEQYF. The CDR3 DNA follows: TGTGCCAGCAGCAGAACCCGGACTCCCTCCTACGAGCAGTACTTC.

The V gene is TRBV6-1, the J gene TRBJ2-5; 7 nucleotides agree with TRBD1. The J call may be wrong; the DNA end is better matched by TRBJ2-7. The CDR3 runs 15 residues. CDR1 is MNHNS and CDR2 is SASEGT in the germline V gene. The CDR3 DNA sequence: TGTGCCAGCAGTGTGATGTGGGACAGCACCTACGAGCAGTACTTC. The encoded protein is CASSVMWDSTYEQYF.

This clone was seen only a few times. The gene calls are TRBV19 and TRBJ2-1; weak D call: TRBD2 (6 bases). The V and J ends lost 4 bases and 5 bases respectively, with 9 bases between them. This CDR3 has 13 amino acids. In germline, CDR1 is LNHDA, CDR2 SQIVND (reference sequence). The CDR3 region is CASSRTINNEQFF. CDR3 in DNA: TGTGCCAGTAGTAGGACTATCAACAATGAGCAGTTCTTC. Supplemented by reference TRBV19 and TRBJ2-1, the full variable domain reads DGGITQSPKYLFRKEGQNVTLSCEQNLNHDAMYWYRQDPGQGLRLIYYSQIVNDFQKGDIAEGYSVSREKKESFPLTVTSAQKNPTAFYLCASSRTINNEQFFGPGTRLTVL.

The chain is built from TRBV4-1 and TRBJ1-6, with TRBD1 identical over 8 bases. V shed 0 bases and J 0 bases; nucleotides not matched to a gene: 4. Germline CDR1 and CDR2: MGHRA and YSYEKL. The CDR3 length is 18 residues. For the CDR3, the DNA is TGCGCCAGCAGCCAAGAAGGACAGGGTAGCTCCTATAATTCACCCCTCCACTTT. It encodes CASSQEGQGSSYNSPLHF.

V gene TRBV30 combines with J gene TRBJ1-2, with D perhaps TRBD1 (5 bases). CDR3 length equals 13 residues. Per germline, CDR1 GTSNPN and CDR2 SVGIG (reference sequence). Trimming removed 5 bases at V and 0 bases at J, with 10 bases between. DNA for the CDR3: TGTGCCTGGGGGACTGCGACTAACTATGGCTACACCTTC. This translates into CAWGTATNYGYTF.

The chain joins TRBV5-1 to TRBJ2-7, with 9 bases fitting TRBD2. The ends lost 3 bases at V and 4 bases at J; junction bases unmatched: 8. Germline V gene lookup returns CDR1 SGHRS and CDR2 YFSETQ. The CDR3 is 15 amino acids. The CDR3 sequence: CASSYGRGGIYEQYF. The CDR3 DNA reads as TGCGCCAGCAGCTATGGGCGGGGGGGCATTTACGAGCAGTACTTC.

The rearrangement uses TRBV25-1 and TRBJ2-5; TRBD1 agrees at 9 bases. Germline V gives CDR1 MGHDK, CDR2 SYGVNS. The CDR3 consists of 13 residues. The junction had 0 bases not matched to a gene; V was cut back by 2 bases and J by 5 bases. CDR3 sequence (DNA): TGTGCCAGCAGTGAAGGGACAGGGGAGACCCAGTACTTC. Translation gives CASSEGTGETQYF.

V and J are TRBV10-1 and TRBJ1-1; D is possibly TRBD1 (5 bases). In germline, CDR1 is WNHNN, CDR2 SYGVQD (reference sequence). The CDR3 extends over 14 amino acids. V lost 4 bases to trimming and J lost 4 bases, with 13 bases between them. CDR3 sequence (DNA): TGCGCCAGCAGTGCCTACGGGGGAGGCACTGAAGCTTTCTTT. Its translation is CASSAYGGGTEAFF.

This clone was seen a few times. The chain uses TRBV11-3 and TRBJ1-4; no reliable D call. The CDR3 spans 14 residues. Trimming stripped 3 bases from V and 3 bases from J, with 8 bases between. CDR1 and CDR2 from the germline V gene are SGHNT and YENEEA. The CDR3 is CASSLEGANEKLFF. CDR3 DNA: TGTGCCAGCAGCTTGGAGGGTGCTAATGAAAAACTGTTTTTT.

The V call is TRBV11-2, the J call TRBJ2-5; weak D call: TRBD1 (6 bases). The CDR3 covers 15 residues. The germline V and J ends were trimmed by 0 bases and 7 bases, with 15 bases remaining between them. Germline-derived CDR1 and CDR2 are SGHAT and FQNNGV. CDR3 loop: CASSLDPPGVGTQYF. The CDR3 region has the DNA TGTGCCAGCAGCTTAGATCCGCCAGGGGTGGGGACCCAGTACTTC.

This chain joins TRBV4-3 and TRBJ2-3; the match to TRBD2 covers 7 bases. The J segment lost 3 bases and the V segment lost 0 bases, leaving 6 bases of the junction unmatched. The CDR3 contains 16 residues. Germline V lookup: CDR1 LGHNA, CDR2 YSLEER. The CDR3, as DNA: TGCGCCAGCAGCCAAGATGGAAAGGGAGGGACAGATACGCAGTATTTT. Protein: CASSQDGKGGTDTQYF.

V gene TRBV5-1 combines with J gene TRBJ2-2; the match to TRBD2 covers 8 bases. The CDR3 runs to 16 residues. Germline V gives CDR1 SGHRS, CDR2 YFSETQ. Trimming took 0 bases from V and 3 from J; bases not matched to a gene: 4. The CDR3 region has the DNA TGCGCCAGCAGCTTGGGTGTAGCGGGGTACACCGGGGAGCTGTTTTTT. As protein: CASSLGVAGYTGELFF. Full variable domain (rest looked up from reference TRBV5-1 and TRBJ2-2): KAGVTQTPRYLIKTRGQQVTLSCSPISGHRSVSWYQQTPGQGLQFLFEYFSETQRNKGNFPGRFSGRQFSNSRSEMNVSTLELGDSALYLCASSLGVAGYTGELFFGEGSRLTVL.

CDR3: CSPIESRASYNSPLHF. CDR3 nucleotides: TGCAGCCCAATCGAGAGCAGGGCTTCCTATAATTCACCCCTCCACTTT. The rearrangement joins TRBV29-1 to TRBJ1-6; tentative D call: TRBD1 (5 bases). Per the germline V gene, CDR1 is SQVTM and CDR2 is ANQGSEA. The germline V and J ends were trimmed by 8 bases and 1 base, with 18 bases remaining between them. CDR3 length: 16 amino acids.

The genes are TRBV5-1 and TRBJ1-1; D might be TRBD1 (5 bases). V was cut by 1 base and J by 3 bases, with 7 bases left in between. This CDR3 spans 13 amino acids. CDR1 SGHRS and CDR2 YFSETQ come from the germline V gene. CDR3 in amino acids: CASSLSRDTEAFF. The CDR3 DNA is TGCGCCAGCAGCTTGAGCAGGGACACTGAAGCTTTCTTT. The variable domain in full, with the rest retrieved from reference TRBV5-1 and TRBJ1-1, is KAGVTQTPRYLIKTRGQQVTLSCSPISGHRSVSWYQQTPGQGLQFLFEYFSETQRNKGNFPGRFSGRQFSNSRSEMNVSTLELGDSALYLCASSLSRDTEAFFGQGTRLTVV.

The chain has TRBV6-5 and TRBJ2-1; 11 bases align to TRBD2. This CDR3 contains 15 residues. Germline lookup yields CDR1 MNHEY and CDR2 SVGAGI. V lost 6 bases to trimming and J lost 5 bases; unmatched junction nucleotides: 6. DNA for the CDR3: TGTGCCAGCAGCGATAGCGGGAGGGCTAACAATGAGCAGTTCTTC. As protein: CASSDSGRANNEQFF.

This clone was seen a handful of times. The chain recombines TRBV10-2 with TRBJ1-1; 9 nucleotides align to TRBD1. J gave up 5 bases and V 9 bases, and 10 bases lay outside the gene matches. The CDR3 contains 14 residues. Germline lookup yields CDR1 WSHSY and CDR2 SAAADI. The CDR3 DNA sequence: TGCGCCAGTCTTCCGGGACAGGGATCTACTGAAGCTTTCTTT. Translation: CASLPGQGSTEAFF.